These 2 T cell receptor beta chains share one sample of origin, sequenced in a study of long-term antiretroviral therapy in people with HIV. immunoSEQ v3.0 was run at survey level. Profiling relied on immunoSEQ multiplex PCR, and the TCRdb table lists in-frame clones only, not all of them. Seen here are 30,000 or so clones, 80% to 90% observed once, and the top ten hold less than 5%. Material: unsorted PBMCs, obtained 0.8 years before starting antiretroviral therapy. Receptors originate from a man younger than 35 with HIV.

This chain joins TRBV4-3 and TRBJ1-3; D is unresolved. V gave up 4 bases and J gave up 0 bases, with 7 bases separating them. The CDR3 extends over 14 amino acids. Germline CDR1 and CDR2: LGHNA and YSLEER. The CDR3 is CASSRQISGNTIYF. DNA for the CDR3: TGCGCCAGCAGCCGGCAGATCTCTGGAAACACCATATATTTT.

The rearrangement joins TRBV5-6 to TRBJ1-3; D remains ambiguous. Germline loops: CDR1 SGHDT, CDR2 YYEEEE. This CDR3 spans 14 amino acids. V lost 3 bases, J lost 7 bases, and 14 bases lay in between. The CDR3 region is CASSSPAAGNTIYF. CDR3 in DNA: TGTGCCAGCAGCTCCCCGGCGGCCGGGAACACCATATATTTT. Supplemented by reference TRBV5-6 and TRBJ1-3, the full variable domain reads DAGVTQSPTHLIKTRGQQVTLRCSPKSGHDTVSWYQQALGQGPQFIFQYYEEEERQRGNFPDRFSGHQFPNYSSELNVNALLLGDSALYLCASSSPAAGNTIYFGEGSWLTVV.